This is a list of T cell receptor beta chains from one sample in a study of early T cells in non-severe SARS-CoV-2 infection. One entry per CDR3 protein, called by TCRdb with MiXCR from the 5' RACE reads. The data show roughly 34,000 distinct CDR3 sequences, 6.8% seen once. The sample here was whole blood, taken at baseline. These receptors all stem from an adult who was a healthcare worker with PCR-confirmed SARS-CoV-2 infection or an uninfected control (not recorded which). Both conserved end residues are part of each CDR3. A D gene is named only where the DNA matches it firmly. Clone size is shown for a subset of rows, as once, few, many or a class of expanded clone.

>few|TRBD2|TRBV6-2/TRBV6-3|TRBJ2-7
CASSHGTRTYEQYF
TGTGCCAGCAGCCACGGGACTAGAACCTACGAGCAGTACTTC
>-|-|TRBV3-1|TRBJ2-6
CASTQSGANVLTF
TGTGCCAGCACCCAATCTGGGGCCAACGTCCTGACTTTC
>many|TRBD2|TRBV7-9|TRBJ2-5
CASSDKSGIQETQYF
TGTGCCAGCAGCGATAAGAGCGGGATCCAAGAGACCCAGTACTTC
>-|-|TRBV11-3|TRBJ2-1
CASSPGGPNHEQFF
TGTGCCAGCAGCCCTGGAGGGCCGAACCATGAGCAGTTCTTC
>-|-|TRBV2|TRBJ2-3
CASSLPSTDTQYF
TGTGCCAGCAGCCTCCCCTCGACAGATACGCAGTATTTT
>-|-|TRBV9|TRBJ2-1
CASSAPSSGPHNEQFF
TGTGCCAGCAGCGCGCCTTCCTCGGGTCCCCACAATGAGCAGTTCTTC
>-|TRBD2|TRBV20-1|TRBJ2-7
CSARIGLAVDEQYF
TGCAGTGCCAGGATCGGACTAGCGGTTGACGAGCAGTACTTC
>few|-|TRBV27|TRBJ1-1
CASSLRGQDTEAFF
TGTGCCAGCAGTTTACGGGGGCAGGACACTGAAGCTTTCTTT
>-|-|TRBV7-3|TRBJ2-1
CASREGGLDNEQFF
TGTGCCAGCAGAGAGGGGGGACTGGATAATGAGCAGTTCTTC
>few|-|TRBV4-2|TRBJ2-1
CASSQEGTGYNEQFF
TGTGCCAGCAGCCAAGAGGGGACGGGCTACAATGAGCAGTTCTTC
>medium-sized|-|TRBV7-8|TRBJ1-4
CASSPHVREGEKLFF
TGTGCCAGCAGCCCCCACGTAAGGGAGGGGGAAAAACTGTTTTTT
>few|TRBD2|TRBV20-1|TRBJ2-7
CSAILGSGINEQYF
TGCAGTGCTATTCTAGGTAGCGGGATCAACGAGCAGTACTTC
>-|TRBD2|TRBV5-4|TRBJ2-7
CASSLSATSGIYEQYF
TGTGCCAGCAGCTTGTCCGCGACTAGCGGGATCTACGAGCAGTACTTC
>-|TRBD2|TRBV20-1|TRBJ2-3
CSASQAGGSTDTQYF
TGCAGTGCTAGTCAAGCGGGAGGGTCCACAGATACGCAGTATTTT
>many|TRBD1|TRBV11-1|TRBJ1-4
CASSSGQTTNEKLFF
TGTGCCAGCAGCTCGGGACAGACAACTAATGAAAAACTGTTTTTT
>many|TRBD1|TRBV30|TRBJ1-2
CAWSVTGGAVGGYTF
TGTGCCTGGAGTGTAACAGGGGGCGCAGTTGGAGGCTACACCTTC
>many|-|TRBV27|TRBJ2-3
CASSLGREADTQYF
TGTGCCAGCAGTTTAGGGCGCGAGGCAGATACGCAGTATTTT
>many|-|TRBV12-3/TRBV12-4|TRBJ1-2
CASSWQAAGSYGYTF
TGTGCCAGCAGTTGGCAGGCGGCGGGTAGCTATGGCTACACCTTC
>few|TRBD2|TRBV4-1|TRBJ2-6
CASSQDRQREDPLVTF
TGCGCCAGCAGCCAAGATAGGCAGCGGGAGGACCCCCTCGTGACTTTC
>few|-|TRBV7-9|TRBJ1-6
CASSQGPNSPLHF
TGTGCCAGCAGCCAAGGGCCGAATTCACCCCTCCACTTT
>many|-|TRBV7-2|TRBJ1-1
CASSLMEGGRTEAFF
TGTGCCAGCAGCCTCATGGAGGGCGGTAGGACTGAAGCTTTCTTT
>many|-|TRBV3-1|TRBJ1-5
CASSSSPRGGNQPQHF
TGTGCCAGCAGCTCGTCTCCCAGGGGTGGAAATCAGCCCCAGCATTTT
>-|TRBD2|TRBV12-3/TRBV12-4|TRBJ2-2
CATSGGTNTGELFF
TGTGCCACCTCCGGGGGGACGAACACCGGGGAGCTGTTTTTT
>-|-|TRBV30|TRBJ2-1
CAWSRGGGSIRNEQFF
TGTGCCTGGAGCAGAGGGGGCGGGAGTATTAGGAATGAGCAGTTCTTC
>-|-|TRBV28|TRBJ2-7
CASSRPGLTTYEQYF
TGTGCCAGCAGCCGACCGGGACTCACGACCTACGAGCAGTACTTC
>many|-|TRBV3-1|TRBJ2-2
CASSPRLGNTGELFF
TGTGCCAGCAGCCCTAGACTAGGAAACACCGGGGAGCTGTTTTTT
>medium-sized|TRBD2|TRBV29-1|TRBJ2-2
CSVEMAGGITGELFF
TGCAGCGTTGAAATGGCGGGAGGGATTACCGGGGAGCTGTTTTTT
>few|TRBD2|TRBV6-5|TRBJ2-3
CASSEGLALNSDTQYF
TGTGCCAGCAGTGAGGGACTAGCTCTAAACTCGGATACGCAGTATTTT
>-|TRBD2|TRBV7-9|TRBJ2-7
CASSLEVAGDREQYF
TGTGCCAGCAGCTTAGAGGTAGCGGGAGATCGCGAGCAGTACTTC
>-|TRBD1|TRBV7-2|TRBJ2-3
CASKGQGSTDTQYF
TGTGCCAGCAAAGGACAGGGGAGCACAGATACGCAGTATTTT
>many|TRBD2|TRBV4-1|TRBJ2-3
CASSRDYSTDTQYF
TGCGCCAGCAGCCGGGACTACAGCACAGATACGCAGTATTTT
>few|-|TRBV7-2|TRBJ1-2
CASSPYSLTVTHGYTF
TGTGCCAGCAGCCCGTATTCGTTGACAGTAACACATGGCTACACCTTC
>many|TRBD1|TRBV7-9|TRBJ2-7
CASSHAQDRVYYEQYF
TGTGCCAGCAGCCACGCCCAGGACAGGGTTTACTACGAGCAGTACTTC
>few|-|TRBV6-2/TRBV6-3|TRBJ2-7
CASTRAGDSYEQYF
TGTGCCAGCACCCGTGCTGGGGACTCCTACGAGCAGTACTTC
>many|-|TRBV20-1|TRBJ2-1
CSARDIGAPHNEQFF
TGCAGTGCTAGAGATATTGGGGCCCCCCACAATGAGCAGTTCTTC
>-|TRBD1|TRBV20-1|TRBJ2-3
CSAREESEGASGPDTQYF
TGCAGTGCTAGAGAAGAGAGTGAGGGGGCCTCGGGCCCAGATACGCAGTATTTT
>many|-|TRBV18|TRBJ1-2
CASSQDEGRAYGYTF
TGTGCCAGCTCACAAGATGAAGGGAGGGCCTATGGCTACACCTTC
>many|TRBD2|TRBV10-2|TRBJ2-1
CASRAGGKDEQFF
TGCGCCAGCAGAGCGGGAGGGAAGGATGAGCAGTTCTTC
>many|TRBD2|TRBV9|TRBJ2-2
CASSVEAGGPYGELFF
TGTGCCAGCAGCGTAGAAGCGGGAGGGCCCTACGGGGAGCTGTTTTTT
>-|-|TRBV29-1|TRBJ1-1
CSVGVENTEAFF
TGCAGCGTTGGGGTGGAGAACACTGAAGCTTTCTTT
>many|-|TRBV18|TRBJ2-4
CASSPSEGKNIQYF
TGTGCCAGCTCACCATCCGAGGGTAAAAACATTCAGTACTTC
>few|TRBD2|TRBV6-6|TRBJ2-1
CASSYFGLAGGFSYNEQFF
TGTGCCAGCAGTTATTTTGGCCTAGCGGGAGGGTTTTCCTACAATGAGCAGTTCTTC
>-|-|TRBV4-3|TRBJ2-1
CASSQGLERGSYNEQFF
TGCGCCAGCAGCCAAGGACTAGAAAGGGGCTCCTACAATGAGCAGTTCTTC
>-|-|TRBV29-1|TRBJ2-7
CSVAQGGYEQYF
TGCAGCGTTGCACAGGGGGGGTACGAGCAGTACTTC
>many|-|TRBV4-1|TRBJ2-7
CASSQSSYEQYF
TGCGCCAGCAGCCAGAGCTCCTACGAGCAGTACTTC
>-|-|TRBV10-1|TRBJ2-7
CARQPPRPPWDEQYF
TGCGCCAGACAACCCCCGCGGCCACCCTGGGACGAGCAGTACTTC
>-|-|TRBV7-2|TRBJ2-7
CASRNDLYEQYF
TGTGCCAGCAGAAATGACCTATACGAGCAGTACTTC
>many|-|TRBV5-6|TRBJ2-5
CASSFRSGRQTQYF
TGTGCCAGCAGCTTCCGATCTGGGCGGCAGACCCAGTACTTC
>few|-|TRBV7-9|TRBJ2-7
CASSLGKSYEQYF
TGTGCCAGCAGCTTAGGGAAGTCCTACGAGCAGTACTTC
>medium-sized|TRBD2|TRBV4-1|TRBJ2-7
CASSQDPGGSAYEQYF
TGCGCCAGCAGCCAAGATCCTGGCGGGAGTGCCTACGAGCAGTACTTC
>-|-|TRBV25-1|TRBJ2-2
CASSEYGRDTGELFF
TGTGCCAGCAGTGAATATGGCAGGGACACCGGGGAGCTGTTTTTT
>many|TRBD1|TRBV12-3/TRBV12-4|TRBJ2-3
CATGQGALDTQYF
TGTGCCACCGGACAGGGGGCGTTAGATACGCAGTATTTT